The next 32 T cell receptor beta chains were all read from a single sample in a study of blood T cell repertoires in COVID-19. Method: immunoSEQ multiplex PCR; TCRdb's copy keeps in-frame clones and lacks some. The data hold under 350,000 clones, with around 88% observed a single time. The sample consisted of peripheral blood. The receptors were sampled from a man between 40 and 49 years old with acute or convalescent COVID-19.

This clone was found a few times. Here the CDR3 reads CASSERGLVGTEAFF. CDR3 DNA sequence: TGCGCCAGCAGTGAAAGGGGGCTCGTGGGCACTGAAGCTTTCTTT. The chain is built from TRBV10-2 and TRBJ1-1, with 7 bases aligning to TRBD1. The CDR3 totals 15 residues. The V segment lost 3 bases and the J segment 4 bases; nucleotides outside the gene matches: 8. The germline V gene encodes CDR1 WSHSY and CDR2 SAAADI.

The J gene is TRBJ1-5, the V gene TRBV19, with unresolved D. V was pared by 3 bases and J by 2 bases, with 8 bases between. Germline V gene lookup returns CDR1 LNHDA and CDR2 SQIVND (reference sequence). The CDR3 consists of 14 residues. CDR3 DNA: TGTGCCAGTAGTATCAGTCAGGGCAATCAGCCCCAGCATTTT. It yields the protein CASSISQGNQPQHF.

The table lists this clone with a count of one. CDR3 sequence: CASSQVAGYTEAFF. The CDR3 bases are TGTGCCAGCAGCCAAGTCGCAGGCTACACTGAAGCTTTCTTT. The V gene is TRBV3-1 (or the pseudogene TRBV3-2), the J gene TRBJ1-1; D gene ambiguous. CDR1 LGHDT and CDR2 YNNKEL come from the germline V gene (reference sequence). V lost 1 base, J lost 3 bases, and 9 bases lay in between. The CDR3 spans 14 residues.

This clone was counted only a few times. The chain employs TRBV10-2 and TRBJ1-1; 10 bases map to TRBD1. With 3 bases clipped from V and 10 bases from J, the junction kept 5 bases outside the gene matches. Germline CDR1 is WSHSY and CDR2 is SAAADI. The CDR3 runs to 13 residues. The CDR3 sequence is CASSERQGARAFF. The CDR3 DNA reads TGCGCCAGCAGTGAAAGACAGGGGGCGAGAGCTTTCTTT.

The V call is TRBV29-1, the J call TRBJ2-1; D uncertain. CDR1 and CDR2 (germline): SQVTM, ANQGSEA. CDR3 length: 11 amino acids. Between the trimmed V and J ends, which lost 4 bases and 4 bases, there was a span of 5 bases. In nucleotides, the CDR3 is TGCAGCGTTGCGAGTTACAATGAGCAGTTCTTC. Protein product: CSVASYNEQFF.

The chain links TRBV3-1 (or the pseudogene TRBV3-2) to TRBJ1-4, with 10 bases matching TRBD1. V lost 4 bases to trimming and J lost 5 bases; unmatched junction nucleotides: 4. The CDR3 contains 15 residues. CDR1 is LGHDT and CDR2 is YNNKEL in the germline V gene (reference sequence). The CDR3 DNA reads TGTGCCAGCAGCCCGGGGACAGGGGTAAATGAAAAACTGTTTTTT. Amino acids: CASSPGTGVNEKLFF.

The chain couples TRBV5-4 to TRBJ2-1, with D maybe TRBD2 (5 bases). Germline V gene data show CDR1 as SGHNT and CDR2 as YYREEE (reference sequence). The CDR3 has 16 residues. V lost 0 bases and J lost 4, with 14 bases in between. The CDR3 is CASSLGPRGSYNEQFF. In nucleotides, the CDR3 is TGTGCCAGCAGCTTGGGTCCTCGCGGGTCATACAATGAGCAGTTCTTC.

This chain uses TRBV10-3 with TRBJ2-7, with 15 bases lining up with TRBD2. J gave up 3 bases and V 5 bases, and 2 bases lay outside the gene matches. Germline CDR1 is ENHRY and CDR2 is SYGVKD. The CDR3 length is 15 residues. CDR3 protein: CAISPGLAGGYEQYF. The CDR3 coding sequence is TGTGCCATCAGTCCGGGACTAGCGGGGGGCTACGAGCAGTACTTC.

V gene TRBV6-6 combines with J gene TRBJ2-7, with TRBD2 identical over 7 bases. Per germline, CDR1 MNHNY and CDR2 SVGAGI (reference sequence). The length of the CDR3 is 15 residues. Trimming took 2 bases from V and 4 from J; bases not matched to a gene: 8. This CDR3 is CASSYDRGVYYEQYF. The CDR3 DNA sequence: TGTGCCAGCAGTTACGATCGGGGGGTTTATTACGAGCAGTACTTC.

The gene calls are TRBV10-3 and TRBJ2-6; 9 positions match TRBD1. V lost 7 bases to trimming and J lost 0 bases; unmatched junction nucleotides: 13. The CDR3 consists of 19 residues. Germline CDR1 ENHRY, CDR2 SYGVKD. The CDR3 nucleotides are TGTGCCATCAACTCCTTCCCGGGACAGGGCGACTCTGGGGCCAACGTCCTGACTTTC. This sequence encodes CAINSFPGQGDSGANVLTF.

In DNA, the CDR3 is TGTGCCATCAGCGCGACAGGGAGCACAGATACGCAGTATTTT. Amino acid sequence: CAISATGSTDTQYF. This chain uses TRBV10-3 with TRBJ2-3; 7 positions agree with TRBD1. This CDR3 is built from 14 residues. J gave up 0 bases and V 6 bases, and 3 bases lay outside the gene matches. Germline V CDR1 and CDR2: ENHRY, SYGVKD.

The V gene is TRBV9, the J gene TRBJ2-3; D is uncertain. Per germline, CDR1 SGDLS and CDR2 YYNGEE. This CDR3 region has 16 residues. The ends were cut back, 2 bases at V and 0 bases at J, with 13 bases in the middle. Written as DNA, the CDR3 is TGTGCCAGCAGCGTTTTAAGTGGCCAGAGCACAGATACGCAGTATTTT. It specifies CASSVLSGQSTDTQYF.

This chain joins TRBV5-5 and TRBJ2-3; D unclear. Germline V gene sequence: CDR1 SGHKS, CDR2 YYEKEE (reference sequence). Trimming shortened V by 1 base and J by 1 base, and 10 bases separated the two germline ends. There are 15 residues in the CDR3. The CDR3: CASSLTTLGTDTQYF. The CDR3 DNA follows: TGTGCCAGCAGCTTGACAACCTTGGGCACAGATACGCAGTATTTT.

This clone was detected only once. This chain uses TRBV11-2 with TRBJ1-2; 7 bases are shared with TRBD1. CDR3 length: 12 residues. Germline V gene sequence: CDR1 SGHAT, CDR2 FQNNGV. With 4 bases clipped from V and 4 bases from J, the junction kept 0 bases outside the gene matches. The CDR3 is CASSWDSYGYTF. As DNA, the CDR3 is TGTGCCAGCAGCTGGGACAGCTATGGCTACACCTTC.

The table lists this clone with a count of one. The J gene is TRBJ2-3, the V gene TRBV5-1; TRBD2 aligns across 11 bases. V shed 0 bases and J 2 bases; nucleotides not matched to a gene: 5. Per germline, CDR1 SGHRS and CDR2 YFSETQ. The CDR3 is made up of 17 amino acids. This CDR3 is CASSLGSSGGYTDTQYF. The CDR3 DNA reads TGCGCCAGCAGCTTGGGGTCTAGCGGGGGGTACACAGATACGCAGTATTTT.

V and J are TRBV2 and TRBJ1-5; no firm D call. CDR1 is SNHLY, CDR2 FYNNEI, per germline. The CDR3 has 15 amino acids. Trimming removed 0 bases at V and 5 bases at J, with 11 bases between. Written as DNA, the CDR3 is TGTGCCAGCAGTGAAGCGCTGAGGAGGCATCAGCCCCAGCATTTT. Its protein is CASSEALRRHQPQHF.

This chain joins TRBV24-1 and TRBJ2-3, with 9 bases fitting TRBD1. The CDR3 consists of 15 residues. Germline CDR1 is KGHDR and CDR2 is SFDVKD. With V trimmed by 2 bases and J by 5 bases, 4 bases remained unmatched. This CDR3 reads CATSDSRQGVDTQYF. CDR3 in DNA: TGTGCCACCAGTGATTCGAGACAGGGGGTAGATACGCAGTATTTT.

The chain has TRBV3-1 (or the pseudogene TRBV3-2) and TRBJ2-3, with a weak D call TRBD1 (6 bases). The CDR3 is made up of 15 amino acids. Germline V gene data show CDR1 as LGHDT and CDR2 as YNNKEL (reference sequence). Trimming took 5 bases from V and 1 from J, leaving 13 bases between them. The CDR3 DNA is TGTGCCAGCAGCAGGGGTAGGACAGGCACAGATACGCAGTATTTT. It specifies CASSRGRTGTDTQYF.

V is TRBV6-5 and J is TRBJ1-5; D is uncertain. CDR1 is MNHEY, CDR2 SVGAGI, per germline. V lost 8 bases and J lost 3, with 11 bases in between. CDR3 length equals 13 residues. The CDR3 reads CASAGGFNQPQHF. Here the CDR3 DNA reads TGTGCCAGCGCTGGAGGTTTCAATCAGCCCCAGCATTTT.

J is TRBJ2-1 and V is TRBV6-5, with a weak D call TRBD2 (6 bases). This CDR3 spans 14 amino acids. Trimming took off 0 bases at V and 7 bases at J, with 10 bases between the two ends. Germline loops: CDR1 MNHEY, CDR2 SVGAGI. CDR3 amino acids: CASSYSGGENEQFF. CDR3 bases: TGTGCCAGCAGTTACTCCGGGGGTGAGAATGAGCAGTTCTTC.

The chain is built from TRBV24-1 and TRBJ1-2; D possibly corresponds to TRBD1 (6 bases). The CDR3 runs to 17 residues. Germline V gives CDR1 KGHDR, CDR2 SFDVKD. The V end was cut by 10 bases, the J end by 0 bases, with 23 bases between. The CDR3 DNA reads as TGTGCCACGTTCGAGCCTTCGTGGGACACATCTAACTATGGCTACACCTTC. Amino acids: CATFEPSWDTSNYGYTF.

The chain is built from TRBV7-3 and TRBJ2-3; the match to TRBD2 covers 16 bases. This CDR3 region has 16 residues. V shed 5 bases and J 4 bases; nucleotides not matched to a gene: 3. CDR1 SGHTA and CDR2 FQGTGA come from the germline V gene. The CDR3 is CASSPGTSGGADTQYF. In DNA, the CDR3 is TGTGCCAGCAGCCCGGGGACTAGCGGGGGGGCAGATACGCAGTATTTT. The whole variable domain, remainder taken from reference TRBV7-3 and TRBJ2-3, is GAGVSQTPSNKVTEKGKYVELRCDPISGHTALYWYRQSLGQGPEFLIYFQGTGAADDSGLPNDRFFAVRPEGSVSTLKIQRTERGDSAVYLCASSPGTSGGADTQYFGPGTRLTVL.

The chain is built from TRBV27 and TRBJ1-5; D is possibly TRBD1 (6 bases). V was shortened by 4 bases and J by 3 bases, with 10 bases between the two germline ends. This CDR3 is built from 14 residues. Germline-derived CDR1 and CDR2 are MNHEY and SMNVEV (reference sequence). The CDR3 DNA reads as TGTGCCAGCAGTTCAGGGGATCTCAATCAGCCCCAGCATTTT. It encodes CASSSGDLNQPQHF.

The chain employs TRBV3-1 (or the pseudogene TRBV3-2) and TRBJ1-5; D call uncertain. This CDR3 is built from 15 residues. V was pared by 1 base and J by 0 bases, with 7 bases between. The germline V gene encodes CDR1 LGHDT and CDR2 YNNKEL (reference sequence). CDR3: CASSQATDSNQPQHF. The CDR3 DNA reads as TGTGCCAGCAGCCAAGCAACAGATAGCAATCAGCCCCAGCATTTT.

V and J are TRBV5-4 and TRBJ1-2; possibly TRBD1 for D (6 bases). Germline loops: CDR1 SGHNT, CDR2 YYREEE (reference sequence). The V gene lost 0 bases and the J gene lost 4 bases, with 13 bases spanning the gap. CDR3 length: 15 amino acids. CDR3 loop: CASSLAGGRGYGYTF. CDR3 coding DNA: TGTGCCAGCAGCTTGGCCGGGGGGCGCGGCTATGGCTACACCTTC. The whole variable domain, remainder taken from reference TRBV5-4 and TRBJ1-2, is ETGVTQSPTHLIKTRGQQVTLRCSSQSGHNTVSWYQQALGQGPQFIFQYYREEENGRGNFPPRFSGLQFPNYSSELNVNALELDDSALYLCASSLAGGRGYGYTFGSGTRLTVV.

The chain links TRBV20-1 to TRBJ2-1; 13 positions match TRBD2. This CDR3 has 16 residues. The germline V gene has CDR1 DFQATT and CDR2 SNEGSKA (reference sequence). Trimming took 6 bases from V and 4 from J; bases not matched to a gene: 9. CDR3 nucleotides: TGCAGTGCCAGTAAGACTAGCGGGGGGATTTACAATGAGCAGTTCTTC. Its protein product is CSASKTSGGIYNEQFF.

As to this clone: One end of the junction is discordant with germline, which a read error may explain. Distinct nucleotide sequences in the sample also encode this CDR3. The chain is built from TRBV14 and TRBJ1-3; D gene uncertain. The CDR3 loop spans 13 amino acids. In germline, CDR1 is SGHDN, CDR2 FVKESK. The CDR3 protein is CASSQDRGNTIYF. In DNA form, the CDR3 reads TGTGCCAGCAGTCAAGATAGAGGAAACACCATATATTTT.

The J gene is TRBJ1-2, the V gene TRBV18; 11 positions match TRBD1. V trimming: 3 bases; J trimming: 7 bases; junction bases outside the gene matches: 10. Germline CDR1 and CDR2: KGHSH and LQKENI. The CDR3 has 16 residues. As DNA, the CDR3 is TGTGCCAGCTCACCGCCTTCGGACAGGGGGCTAGGTGGCTACACCTTC. Amino acids: CASSPPSDRGLGGYTF. The full variable domain, rest sourced from reference TRBV18 and TRBJ1-2, is NAGVMQNPRHLVRRRGQEARLRCSPMKGHSHVYWYRQLPEEGLKFMVYLQKENIIDESGMPKERFSAEFPKEGPSILRIQQVVRGDSAAYFCASSPPSDRGLGGYTFGSGTRLTVV.

The DNA for the CDR3 is TGTGCCAGCAGCATCTCGTTTACAATGGAGCAGTTCTTC. Translation: CASSISFTMEQFF. The chain uses TRBV9 and TRBJ2-1; no firm D call. This CDR3 is built from 13 residues. Trimming pared 4 bases from V and 10 bases from J, leaving 15 bases between. The germline V gene has CDR1 SGDLS and CDR2 YYNGEE.

V is TRBV27 and J is TRBJ2-7; TRBD1 matches 7 bases. With 6 bases clipped from V and 3 bases from J, the junction kept 8 bases outside the gene matches. The CDR3 length is 14 residues. Germline lookup yields CDR1 MNHEY and CDR2 SMNVEV (reference sequence). CDR3 protein: CASSTTTGVYEQYF. In nucleotides, the CDR3 is TGTGCCAGCAGCACTACCACAGGGGTCTACGAGCAGTACTTC.

The chain carries TRBV2 and TRBJ2-1; the match to TRBD1 covers 7 bases. This CDR3 contains 13 residues. The trim removed 10 bases at V and 3 bases at J, leaving 6 bases unmatched. CDR1 and CDR2 (germline): SNHLY, FYNNEI. CDR3 bases: TGTGCCACTGGGACAGACCTCTACAATGAGCAGTTCTTC. Its translation is CATGTDLYNEQFF.

The chain links TRBV5-1 to TRBJ2-7; perhaps TRBD1 as D (6 bases). This CDR3 is 15 amino acids long. The ends were cut back, 3 bases at V and 0 bases at J, with 13 bases in the middle. CDR1 and CDR2 (germline): SGHRS, YFSETQ. CDR3 amino acids: CASSWSQGPSYEQYF. CDR3 nucleotides: TGCGCCAGCAGCTGGTCCCAGGGGCCCTCCTACGAGCAGTACTTC.